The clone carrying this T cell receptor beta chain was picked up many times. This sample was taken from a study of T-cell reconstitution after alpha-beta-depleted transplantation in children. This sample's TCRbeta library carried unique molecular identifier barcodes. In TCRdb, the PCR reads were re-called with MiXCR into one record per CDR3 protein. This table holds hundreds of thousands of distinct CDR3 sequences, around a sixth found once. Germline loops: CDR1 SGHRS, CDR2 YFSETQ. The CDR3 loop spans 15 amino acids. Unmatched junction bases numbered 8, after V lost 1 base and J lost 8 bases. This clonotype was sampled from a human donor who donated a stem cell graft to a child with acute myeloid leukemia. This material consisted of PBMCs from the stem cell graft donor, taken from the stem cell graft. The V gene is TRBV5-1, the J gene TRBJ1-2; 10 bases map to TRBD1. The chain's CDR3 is CASSLTGQGIVGYTF. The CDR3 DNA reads TGCGCCAGCAGCTTGACGGGACAGGGGATTGTCGGCTACACCTTC.